This TCR beta chain originates from a study of regulatory and conventional T cells in RAG deficiency. There are 13 residues in the CDR3. Germline CDR1 KGHSH, CDR2 LQKENI. Blood CD4+ CD25-low CD127-high conventional T cells supplied the genomic DNA template. Using immunoSEQ multiplex PCR, the repertoire was profiled, and TCRdb retains in-frame clones only, with some absent. The data contain tens of thousands of clones, 90% of them singletons. Note on this clone: Germline and junction disagree at one end, which may indicate a read error.

The same data also went into a second study, on regulatory T cells. This second study notes: Amplification used 52 TRBV primers and 13 TRBJ primers. Patient repertoires had restricted TRB V-J pairs and skewed V and J usage, most in Tregs.

This chain links TRBV18 with TRBJ1-1; possible D gene TRBD1, 5 bases. Sequenced input: CD4+ effector T cells sorted from blood. The clonotype comes from a human donor in good health. CDR3 nucleotides: TGTGCCAGCTCACCAAGACAGAACTCTGAAGCTTTCTTT. It yields the protein CASSPRQNSEAFF.